The 30 T cell receptor beta chains given below trace back to one sample, sequenced in a study of T-cell memory formation after mild COVID-19. TCRdb re-derived calls from the 5' RACE reads in MiXCR, one entry per CDR3 protein. The sample has about 340,000 distinct CDR3 sequences; approximately 15% are singletons. The sequencing input was PBMCs or a T cell subset sorted from them (not recorded which). The receptors here all came from a man younger than 35 who had mild COVID-19 (a few samples of this study predate the infection). Cell type and time point are not known.

The chain carries TRBV7-2 and TRBJ2-2, with D possibly TRBD2 on 6 matching bases. Trimming stripped 0 bases from V and 4 bases from J, with 9 bases between. The CDR3 has 15 residues. Germline CDR1 SGHTA, CDR2 FQGNSA. CDR3 coding DNA: TGTGCCAGCAGCTTAGCGCAGGGAGGCACCGGGGAGCTGTTTTTT. It is translated as CASSLAQGGTGELFF.

The chain is built from TRBV6-1 and TRBJ1-1; D remains unclear. Trimming took off 2 bases at V and 8 bases at J, with 6 bases between the two ends. The length of the CDR3 is 11 residues. Per the germline V gene, CDR1 is MNHNS and CDR2 is SASEGT. CDR3 in DNA: TGTGCCAGCAGTGAAATTAGGGAAGCTTTCTTT. Translation gives CASSEIREAFF.

This chain links TRBV20-1 with TRBJ1-2; the D is unclear. In germline, CDR1 is DFQATT, CDR2 SNEGSKA (reference sequence). With 6 bases removed from V and 1 base from J, the gap between germline ends came to 12 bases. The CDR3 contains 13 residues. CDR3 DNA sequence: TGCAGTGCCTCGGAGGTGGATAACTATGGCTACACCTTC. Its translation: CSASEVDNYGYTF.

The chain is built from TRBV9 and TRBJ2-3, with D possibly being TRBD1 or TRBD2 (5 bases each). This CDR3 region has 16 residues. Germline CDR1 and CDR2: SGDLS and YYNGEE. V lost 0 bases and J lost 1, with 12 bases in between. The CDR3 DNA follows: TGTGCCAGCAGCGTAGCAGTTGGGGGTGGCACAGATACGCAGTATTTT. This sequence encodes CASSVAVGGGTDTQYF.

The V gene is TRBV7-9, the J gene TRBJ2-5, with D perhaps matching TRBD1 (6 bases). The CDR3 runs to 15 residues. Deletions cut 6 bases from V and 4 bases from J, with 18 bases between. Looked up from germline, CDR1 is SEHNR and CDR2 is FQNEAQ (reference sequence). The CDR3, as DNA: TGTGCCAGCAGTCGAAGCAGGGGATTCAGAGAGACCCAGTACTTC. Residues: CASSRSRGFRETQYF. The whole variable domain, remainder taken from reference TRBV7-9 and TRBJ2-5, is DTGVSQNPRHKITKRGQNVTFRCDPISEHNRLYWYRQTLGQGPEFLTYFQNEAQLEKSRLLSDRFSAERPKGSFSTLEIQRTEQGDSAMYLCASSRSRGFRETQYFGPGTRLLVL.

V and J are TRBV5-1 and TRBJ2-6; D gene uncertain. Germline V gene data show CDR1 as SGHRS and CDR2 as YFSETQ. V lost 3 bases and J 1 base, leaving 8 bases between the germline ends. This CDR3 is built from 15 residues. The CDR3 reads CASSSVGSGANVLTF. The DNA for the CDR3 is TGCGCCAGCAGCTCGGTGGGATCTGGGGCCAACGTCCTGACTTTC.

This clonotype occurred a few times. V is TRBV7-9 and J is TRBJ2-1, with 7 bases lining up with TRBD2. CDR1 is SEHNR and CDR2 is FQNEAQ in the germline V gene (reference sequence). V lost 3 bases and J lost 2; bases outside the gene matches: 7. There are 16 residues in the CDR3. The CDR3 DNA follows: TGTGCCAGCAGCTTTGCGCTAGCGGTGACCTACAATGAGCAGTTCTTC. Translated, it gives CASSFALAVTYNEQFF.

This clonotype occurred a few times. J is TRBJ2-1 and V is TRBV5-6; TRBD2 matches 12 bases. Losses at the gene ends were 6 bases for V and 8 bases for J; bases not matched to a gene: 9. Germline-derived CDR1 and CDR2 are SGHDT and YYEEEE. The CDR3 contains 15 residues. The CDR3 region is CASTPLAGGHDEQFF. CDR3 bases: TGTGCCAGCACCCCCCTAGCGGGGGGGCACGATGAGCAGTTCTTC.

This clonotype was picked up a small number of times. V gene TRBV7-8 combines with J gene TRBJ2-7; no firm D call. Germline V gives CDR1 SGHVS, CDR2 FQNEAQ. This CDR3 comprises 13 residues. The V end lost 0 bases, the J end lost 7 bases, and 10 bases lay between the germline ends. CDR3 nucleotides: TGTGCCAGCAGCTTAGCGGCCTCAGAAGAGCAGTACGTC. Amino acid sequence: CASSLAASEEQYV.

The rearrangement uses TRBV7-9 and TRBJ2-1; D is perhaps TRBD1 (6 bases). Trimming stripped 5 bases from V and 4 bases from J, with 12 bases between. The CDR3 is 14 amino acids. From germline, CDR1 is SEHNR and CDR2 FQNEAQ (reference sequence). The DNA of the CDR3 is TGTGCCAGCAGCCCGAGGACAGATTACAATGAGCAGTTCTTC. This codes for CASSPRTDYNEQFF.

This clonotype has ten or more counts. This CDR3 is CASSLGVEAFF. CDR3 coding DNA: TGTGCCAGCAGTTTGGGTGTAGAAGCTTTCTTT. V is TRBV12-3 or TRBV12-4 and J is TRBJ1-1; D is ambiguous. The CDR3 extends over 11 amino acids. Trimming stripped 3 bases from V and 8 bases from J, with 7 bases between.

This rearrangement joins TRBV29-1 to TRBJ1-1; D is uncertain. The CDR3 totals 13 residues. Trimming removed 0 bases from V and 8 bases from J, with 13 bases in between. CDR1 is SQVTM and CDR2 is ANQGSEA in the germline V gene. In DNA, the CDR3 is TGCAGCGTTGAAGATAGGAGCGTCTTAGAAGCTTTCTTT. Its translation is CSVEDRSVLEAFF.

This chain joins TRBV7-2 and TRBJ2-7; D is possibly TRBD2 (6 bases). Trimming removed 3 bases at V and 7 bases at J, with 10 bases between. Germline lookup yields CDR1 SGHTA and CDR2 FQGNSA. This CDR3 is built from 12 residues. This chain's CDR3 is CASSFSGREQYF. DNA for the CDR3: TGTGCCAGCAGCTTCTCTGGGAGGGAGCAGTACTTC.

The chain joins TRBV6-2 or TRBV6-3 to TRBJ2-7; D gene ambiguous. Trimming left V 0 bases short and J 1 base short, with 4 bases between. Germline CDR1 is MNHEY and CDR2 is SVGEGT. There are 13 residues in the CDR3. CDR3 sequence: CASSYSQSYEQYV. CDR3 coding DNA: TGTGCCAGCAGTTACTCACAATCCTACGAGCAGTACGTC.

This clonotype was counted only a few times. V usage is TRBV6-2 or TRBV6-3 and J usage is TRBJ1-1; D gene uncertain. The CDR3 is 12 amino acids. Germline CDR1 is MNHEY and CDR2 is SVGEGT. The V and J ends lost 4 bases and 1 base respectively, with 4 bases between them. CDR3 in amino acids: CASSSRNTEAFF. CDR3 DNA sequence: TGTGCCAGCAGTTCCAGGAACACTGAAGCTTTCTTT.

The chain employs TRBV7-6 and TRBJ2-5; 7 bases match TRBD1. This CDR3 has 15 amino acids. Germline trimming cut 1 base from V and 2 bases from J; bases unmatched to any gene: 4. Germline V CDR1 and CDR2: SGHVS, FNYEAQ. CDR3 sequence reads: CASSLVARGQETQYF. In nucleotides, the CDR3 is TGTGCCAGCAGCTTAGTTGCCAGGGGGCAAGAGACCCAGTACTTC.

This clonotype turned up a few times. CDR3 bases: TGTGCCAGCAGCCCCTTGAAATCGGGCACCAATGAGCAGTTCTTC. Translating it yields CASSPLKSGTNEQFF. V is TRBV7-6 and J is TRBJ2-1, with D uncertain. Trimming stripped 5 bases from V and 6 bases from J, with 17 bases between. Germline V gene lookup returns CDR1 SGHVS and CDR2 FNYEAQ. This CDR3 contains 15 residues.

This CDR3 is CASSERAGAQQFF. CDR3 nucleotide sequence: TGTGCCAGCAGCGAACGCGCCGGGGCCCAGCAGTTCTTC. The V and J genes are TRBV11-3 and TRBJ2-1; tentatively, D is TRBD1 or TRBD2 (5 bases each). The germline CDR1 and CDR2 sequences are SGHNT and YENEEA. Deletions cut 5 bases from V and 11 bases from J, with 16 bases between. The CDR3 contains 13 residues.

J is TRBJ2-7 and V is TRBV5-1, with D hard to call. The germline V and J ends were trimmed by 10 bases and 3 bases, with 5 bases remaining between them. Per germline, CDR1 SGHRS and CDR2 YFSETQ. The CDR3 loop spans 9 amino acids. CDR3 nucleotide sequence: TGCGCCGGAGACTACGAGCAGTACTTC. Protein: CAGDYEQYF. Variable domain in full (rest from reference TRBV5-1 and TRBJ2-7): KAGVTQTPRYLIKTRGQQVTLSCSPISGHRSVSWYQQTPGQGLQFLFEYFSETQRNKGNFPGRFSGRQFSNSRSEMNVSTLELGDSALYLCAGDYEQYFGPGTRLTVT.

This clonotype was seen ten or more times. CDR3 region: CSARGETQYF. The CDR3 nucleotides read TGCAGCGCCCGTGGGGAGACCCAGTACTTC. V and J are TRBV29-1 and TRBJ2-5; D is uncertain. V lost 7 bases, J lost 5 bases, and 8 bases lay in between. Germline V lookup: CDR1 SQVTM, CDR2 ANQGSEA. This CDR3 contains 10 residues.

This chain joins TRBV19 and TRBJ2-7; 7 bases align to TRBD1. The CDR3 totals 15 residues. V trimming: 6 bases; J trimming: 1 base; junction bases outside the gene matches: 9. CDR1 and CDR2 (germline): LNHDA, SQIVND (reference sequence). The CDR3 region is CASRADPGQSYEQYF. DNA of the CDR3: TGTGCCAGTAGAGCTGACCCGGGACAGTCCTACGAGCAGTACTTC.

This clonotype has ten or more counts. This chain connects TRBV7-2 to TRBJ1-2; 7 bases map to TRBD1. Germline loops: CDR1 SGHTA, CDR2 FQGNSA. V trimming: 5 bases; J trimming: 5 bases; junction bases outside the gene matches: 11. The CDR3 contains 15 residues. This CDR3 reads CASSPDRDQFYGYTF. Written as DNA, the CDR3 is TGTGCCAGCAGCCCAGACAGGGATCAATTTTATGGCTACACCTTC.

The table lists this clonotype with a few counts. The V call is TRBV7-3, the J call TRBJ1-1, with D possibly being TRBD1 (6 bases). CDR1 is SGHTA, CDR2 FQGTGA, per germline. The length of the CDR3 is 13 residues. Trimming removed 7 bases at V and 4 bases at J, with 13 bases between. DNA for the CDR3: TGTGCCAGCAATAAGGGGGGCGGCACTGAAGCTTTCTTT. It is translated as CASNKGGGTEAFF.

This clonotype was picked up a small number of times. The chain links TRBV6-6 to TRBJ1-1, with D hard to call. Trimming pared 2 bases from V and 8 bases from J, leaving 12 bases between. CDR3 size: 13 residues. Germline CDR1 is MNHNY and CDR2 is SVGAGI (reference sequence). The CDR3 here is CASSYAEGAEAFF. The CDR3, as DNA: TGTGCCAGCAGTTACGCTGAGGGAGCGGAAGCTTTCTTT.

The V call is TRBV7-9, the J call TRBJ1-4; D is unclear. The CDR3 spans 14 residues. The V gene lost 3 bases and the J gene lost 8 bases, with 13 bases spanning the gap. In germline, CDR1 is SEHNR, CDR2 FQNEAQ (reference sequence). The CDR3 coding sequence is TGTGCCAGCAGCTTGTGGCAGGATGACGAAAAACTGTTTTTT. It translates to CASSLWQDDEKLFF.

This clonotype has more than one count but fewer than ten. Here the CDR3 DNA reads TGTGCCAGCAGCTTAGGCAGAAACTCCTACAATGAGCAGTTCTTC. It is translated as CASSLGRNSYNEQFF. The chain is built from TRBV7-7 and TRBJ2-1, with D uncertain. The CDR3 is made up of 15 amino acids. Germline assignment: CDR1 SSHAT and CDR2 FNYEAQ (reference sequence). V dropped 1 base and J dropped 0 bases, with 7 bases sitting between them.

The CDR3 DNA is TGTGCCAGCAGTCTCCGGGTCGGGATGAATGGCTACACCTTC. It translates to CASSLRVGMNGYTF. J is TRBJ1-2 and V is TRBV12-3 or TRBV12-4; D remains ambiguous. V was clipped by 5 bases and J by 6 bases, with 16 bases between them. The CDR3 spans 14 residues.

This clonotype turned up a few times. This chain links TRBV6-1 with TRBJ2-3, with D possibly TRBD2 on 6 matching bases. With 3 bases removed from V and 0 bases from J, the gap between germline ends came to 10 bases. The CDR3 length is 15 residues. Germline V gives CDR1 MNHNS, CDR2 SASEGT. This CDR3 reads CASSEGGSSTDTQYF. Written as DNA, the CDR3 is TGTGCCAGCAGTGAGGGGGGATCTAGCACAGATACGCAGTATTTT.

In its sample, this clonotype was seen a few times. The rearrangement uses TRBV28 and TRBJ2-5; perhaps TRBD2 as D (5 bases). The V end lost 10 bases, the J end lost 0 bases, and 12 bases lay between the germline ends. The CDR3 loop spans 13 amino acids. The germline CDR1 and CDR2 sequences are MDHEN and SYDVKM. The CDR3 region is CATRGLDQETQYF. The CDR3 region has the DNA TGTGCCACCCGGGGTTTGGACCAAGAGACCCAGTACTTC.

In this sample, this clonotype turned up a few times. This chain connects TRBV18 to TRBJ1-1, with D perhaps TRBD1 (5 bases). Trimming stripped 5 bases from V and 1 base from J, with 5 bases between. Looked up from germline, CDR1 is KGHSH and CDR2 is LQKENI. This CDR3 is 12 amino acids long. The DNA of the CDR3 is TGTGCCAGCTCAAGGGGGAACACTGAAGCTTTCTTT. It specifies CASSRGNTEAFF.